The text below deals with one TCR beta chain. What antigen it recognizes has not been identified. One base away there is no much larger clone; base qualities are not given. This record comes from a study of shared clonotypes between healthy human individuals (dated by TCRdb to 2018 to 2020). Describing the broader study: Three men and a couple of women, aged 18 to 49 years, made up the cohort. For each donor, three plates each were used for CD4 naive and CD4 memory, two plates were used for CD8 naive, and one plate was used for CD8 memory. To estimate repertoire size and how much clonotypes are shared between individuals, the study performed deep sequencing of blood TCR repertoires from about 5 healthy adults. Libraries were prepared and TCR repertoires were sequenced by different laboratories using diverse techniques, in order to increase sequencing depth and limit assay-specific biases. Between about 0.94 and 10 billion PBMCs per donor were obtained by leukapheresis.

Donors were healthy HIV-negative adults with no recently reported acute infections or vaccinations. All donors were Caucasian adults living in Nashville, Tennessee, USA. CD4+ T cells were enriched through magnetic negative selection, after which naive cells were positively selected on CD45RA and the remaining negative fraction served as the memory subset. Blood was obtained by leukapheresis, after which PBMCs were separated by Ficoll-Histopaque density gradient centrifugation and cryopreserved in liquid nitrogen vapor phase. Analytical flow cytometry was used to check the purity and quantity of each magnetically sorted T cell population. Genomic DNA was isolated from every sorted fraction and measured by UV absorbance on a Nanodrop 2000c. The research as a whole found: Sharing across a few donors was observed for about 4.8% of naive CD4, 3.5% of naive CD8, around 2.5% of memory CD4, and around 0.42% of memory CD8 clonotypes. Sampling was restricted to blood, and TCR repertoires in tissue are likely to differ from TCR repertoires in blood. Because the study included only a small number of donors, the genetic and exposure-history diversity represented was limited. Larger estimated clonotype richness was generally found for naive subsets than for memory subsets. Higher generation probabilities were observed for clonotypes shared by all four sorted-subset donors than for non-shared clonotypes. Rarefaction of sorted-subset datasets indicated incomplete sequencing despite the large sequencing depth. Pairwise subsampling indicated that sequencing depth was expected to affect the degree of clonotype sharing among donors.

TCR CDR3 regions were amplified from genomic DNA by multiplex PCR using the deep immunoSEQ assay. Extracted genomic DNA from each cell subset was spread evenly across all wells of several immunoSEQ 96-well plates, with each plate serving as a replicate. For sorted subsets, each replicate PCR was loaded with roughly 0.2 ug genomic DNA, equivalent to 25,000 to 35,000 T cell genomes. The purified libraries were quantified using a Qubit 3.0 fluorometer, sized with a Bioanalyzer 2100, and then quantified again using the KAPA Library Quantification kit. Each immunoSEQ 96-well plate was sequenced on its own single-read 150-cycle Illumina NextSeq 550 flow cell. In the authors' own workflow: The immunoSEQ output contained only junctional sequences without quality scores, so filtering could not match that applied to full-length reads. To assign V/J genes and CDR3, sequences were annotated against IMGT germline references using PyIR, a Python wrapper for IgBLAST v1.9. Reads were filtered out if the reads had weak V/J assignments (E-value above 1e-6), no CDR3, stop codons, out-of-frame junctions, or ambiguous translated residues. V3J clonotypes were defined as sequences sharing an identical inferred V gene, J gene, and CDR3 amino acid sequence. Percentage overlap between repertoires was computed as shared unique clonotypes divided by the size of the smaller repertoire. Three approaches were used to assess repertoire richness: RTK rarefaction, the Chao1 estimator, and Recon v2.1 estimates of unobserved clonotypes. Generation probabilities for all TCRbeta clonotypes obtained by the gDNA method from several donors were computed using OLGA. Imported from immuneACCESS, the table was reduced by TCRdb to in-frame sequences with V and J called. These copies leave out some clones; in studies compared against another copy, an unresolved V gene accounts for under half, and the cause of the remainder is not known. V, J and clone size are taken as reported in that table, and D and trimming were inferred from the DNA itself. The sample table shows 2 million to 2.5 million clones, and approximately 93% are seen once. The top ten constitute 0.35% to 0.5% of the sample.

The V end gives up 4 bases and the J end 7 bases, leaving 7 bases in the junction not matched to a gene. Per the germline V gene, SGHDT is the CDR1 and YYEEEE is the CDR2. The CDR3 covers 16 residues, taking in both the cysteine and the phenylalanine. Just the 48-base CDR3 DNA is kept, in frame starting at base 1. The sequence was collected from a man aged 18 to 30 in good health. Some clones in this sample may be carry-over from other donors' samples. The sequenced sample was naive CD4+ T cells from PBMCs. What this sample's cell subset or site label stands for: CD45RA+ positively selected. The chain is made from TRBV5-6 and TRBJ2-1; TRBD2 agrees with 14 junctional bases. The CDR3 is CASSAAGTSGRNEQFF. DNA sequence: TGTGCCAGCAGCGCCGCCGGGACTAGCGGGAGAAATGAGCAGTTCTTC.